Following are 29 T cell receptor beta chains from one sample sequenced in a study of blood T cells in healthy people across ages. Using a J-beta primer mix together with a sample-barcoded 5' primer, a second PCR was run for roughly 7 to 12 cycles. Using its own MiXCR run on the 5' RACE reads, TCRdb lists one record per CDR3 protein. The sample has about 680,000 distinct CDR3 sequences; approximately 49% are singletons. Input material: blood. These receptors all stem from a woman in her sixties or seventies in good health.

This rearrangement joins TRBV6-1 to TRBJ2-2; D unresolved. The CDR3 runs to 13 residues. Trimming took off 4 bases at V and 6 bases at J, with 9 bases between the two ends. From germline, CDR1 is MNHNS and CDR2 SASEGT. CDR3 sequence reads: CASSVTRAGELFF. In DNA form, the CDR3 reads TGTGCCAGCAGTGTAACACGCGCCGGGGAGCTGTTTTTT.

This clonotype turned up a few times. The chain couples TRBV7-9 to TRBJ2-7; TRBD1 is a possible D gene (5 bases). V lost 2 bases and J 3 bases, leaving 14 bases between the germline ends. The CDR3 runs to 15 residues. Looked up from germline, CDR1 is SEHNR and CDR2 is FQNEAQ (reference sequence). The DNA of the CDR3 is TGTGCCAGCAGCTTAAGGGGCAGCTCTATCTACGAGCAGTACTTC. Translated, it gives CASSLRGSSIYEQYF.

This clonotype was seen a handful of times. This sequence joins TRBV18 and TRBJ2-7; D possibly uses TRBD1 or TRBD2 (5 bases each). Trimming removed 3 bases from V and 3 bases from J, with 12 bases in between. Germline CDR1 reads KGHSH; CDR2 reads LQKENI. This CDR3 has 14 residues. Written as DNA, the CDR3 is TGTGCCAGCTCACCTGGGACCTACAACTACGAGCAGTACTTC. Protein product: CASSPGTYNYEQYF.

This clonotype was detected only a few times. V and J are TRBV28 and TRBJ2-7, with D possibly TRBD2 on 6 matching bases. Looked up from germline, CDR1 is MDHEN and CDR2 is SYDVKM. Deletions cut 3 bases from V and 4 bases from J, with 13 bases between. This CDR3 is 14 amino acids long. The CDR3 loop reads CASSLSGDRYEQYF. CDR3 in DNA: TGTGCCAGCAGTTTGTCGGGAGATCGGTACGAGCAGTACTTC.

The rearrangement links TRBV7-2 to TRBJ1-1, with TRBD1 identical over 9 bases. The CDR3 contains 13 residues. With 5 bases clipped from V and 7 bases from J, the junction kept 5 bases outside the gene matches. Germline values: CDR1 SGHTA, CDR2 FQGNSA. CDR3 nucleotide sequence: TGTGCCAGCAGCCAGGGGACAGGGCTTGAAGCTTTCTTT. It specifies CASSQGTGLEAFF.

The genes are TRBV6-5 and TRBJ1-2, with D perhaps TRBD1 (5 bases). The germline V and J ends were trimmed by 2 bases and 2 bases, with 12 bases remaining between them. The CDR3 is 15 amino acids. CDR1 and CDR2 from the germline V gene are MNHEY and SVGAGI. As DNA, the CDR3 is TGTGCCAGCAGTTACGCGACAGACCCAAACTATGGCTACACCTTC. This gives the protein CASSYATDPNYGYTF.

The chain couples TRBV27 to TRBJ2-1; D might be TRBD2 (6 bases). The germline gives CDR1 MNHEY, CDR2 SMNVEV (reference sequence). The CDR3 consists of 16 residues. The V and J ends lost 6 bases and 4 bases respectively, with 19 bases between them. The DNA for the CDR3 is TGTGCCAGCAGATCTCTGGGACTTCACCCTTACAATGAGCAGTTCTTC. This gives the protein CASRSLGLHPYNEQFF.

The J gene is TRBJ2-7, the V gene TRBV4-2, with 15 bases identical to TRBD2. The CDR3 loop spans 19 amino acids. With 0 bases clipped from V and 7 bases from J, the junction kept 13 bases outside the gene matches. The germline V gene has CDR1 LGHNA and CDR2 YNFKEQ. CDR3 bases: TGTGCCAGCAGCCAAGATGTGGGACTAGCGGGAGGAGGCAACAATGAGCAGTACTTC. Translated, it gives CASSQDVGLAGGGNNEQYF.

This chain joins TRBV20-1 and TRBJ2-5; 10 bases align to TRBD1. The V gene's germline CDR1 is DFQATT and CDR2 SNEGSKA (reference sequence). CDR3 size: 15 residues. Trimming removed 3 bases from V and 4 bases from J; junction bases left unmatched: 8. The CDR3 sequence is CSASFRDRGGETQYF. CDR3 DNA: TGCAGTGCTAGCTTCCGGGACAGGGGTGGAGAGACCCAGTACTTC.

This chain connects TRBV12-3 or TRBV12-4 to TRBJ2-5; D remains unclear. The V gene lost 6 bases and the J gene lost 11 bases, with 28 bases spanning the gap. This CDR3 spans 16 amino acids. For the CDR3, the DNA is TGTGCCAGCAGCATTACCCAGGCCAAGGGTGGGTATGAGCAGTACTTC. Translating it yields CASSITQAKGGYEQYF.

The chain links TRBV28 to TRBJ2-3, with D unresolved. Germline values: CDR1 MDHEN, CDR2 SYDVKM. CDR3 length: 13 residues. Between the trimmed V and J ends, which lost 6 bases and 4 bases, there was a span of 11 bases. This chain's CDR3 is CASRPQAADTQYF. Here the CDR3 DNA reads TGTGCCAGCAGGCCCCAGGCGGCAGATACGCAGTATTTT.

In regard to this clonotype: A read error is possible here, since a much larger clone lies one base away. The gene calls are TRBV5-1 and TRBJ2-4; TRBD2 agrees at 12 bases. Gene TRBJ2-7 matches the end of the DNA better, so the J call may be wrong. Germline loops: CDR1 SGHRS, CDR2 YFSETQ. This CDR3 has 14 residues. The CDR3 reads CASSVTLAGGEQYF. In DNA form, the CDR3 reads TGCGCCAGCAGCGTGACACTAGCGGGAGGCGAGCAGTACTTC.

In this sample, this clonotype turned up many times. V and J are TRBV6-1 and TRBJ2-4; D call uncertain. Germline V CDR1 and CDR2: MNHNS, SASEGT. This CDR3 spans 15 amino acids. V was clipped by 3 bases and J by 5 bases, with 14 bases between them. Here the CDR3 reads CASSDGRPTQNIQYF. The CDR3 DNA sequence: TGTGCCAGCAGTGACGGACGGCCGACCCAAAACATTCAGTACTTC.

This clonotype has a handful of counts. V and J are TRBV3-1 and TRBJ1-1, with D uncertain. Trimming stripped 3 bases from V and 5 bases from J, with 13 bases between. The CDR3 length is 14 residues. The V gene's germline CDR1 is LGHDT and CDR2 YNNKEL (reference sequence). CDR3 DNA: TGTGCCAGCAGCCAGGGGATGTTGGGAACTGAAGCTTTCTTT. Translation: CASSQGMLGTEAFF.

This clonotype was counted only a few times. The chain combines TRBV9 with TRBJ2-3; tentatively, D is TRBD2 (6 bases). The CDR3 length is 17 residues. Trimming cost V 5 bases and J 0 bases, with 19 bases left between them. The germline V gene has CDR1 SGDLS and CDR2 YYNGEE. CDR3 DNA: TGTGCCAGCAGTCCTCGGGCCCCTAGCGTAAGCACAGATACGCAGTATTTT. Translated: CASSPRAPSVSTDTQYF.

The chain carries TRBV7-9 and TRBJ2-5, with D perhaps matching TRBD2 (6 bases). The CDR3 has 14 amino acids. Looked up from germline, CDR1 is SEHNR and CDR2 is FQNEAQ (reference sequence). The V gene lost 2 bases and the J gene lost 5 bases, with 12 bases spanning the gap. The CDR3, as DNA: TGTGCCAGCAGCTTATCGGGGGATGGGGAGACCCAGTACTTC. Its protein is CASSLSGDGETQYF.

The gene calls are TRBV28 and TRBJ2-7; D possibly corresponds to TRBD1 (5 bases). The end of the DNA aligns better with TRBJ2-5, so the J call may be wrong. This CDR3 region has 14 residues. CDR1 is MDHEN and CDR2 is SYDVKM in the germline V gene. CDR3 in DNA: TGTGCCAGCAGTGCAACAGGATACCGAGAGACCCAGTACTTC. Protein: CASSATGYRETQYF.

This clonotype has more than one count but fewer than ten. The chain is built from TRBV6-2 or TRBV6-3 and TRBJ2-5; 10 nucleotides align to TRBD2. The V segment lost 6 bases and the J segment 11 bases; nucleotides outside the gene matches: 12. This CDR3 has 14 amino acids. Germline V CDR1 and CDR2: MNHEY, SVGEGT. The CDR3 sequence is CASRSSGRSLEQYF. Written as DNA, the CDR3 is TGTGCCAGCAGATCTAGCGGGAGATCGCTTGAGCAGTACTTC.

The chain has TRBV11-1 and TRBJ2-2, with D perhaps matching TRBD1 (6 bases). The germline gives CDR1 SGHAT, CDR2 FQDESV (reference sequence). The V and J ends lost 6 bases and 4 bases respectively, with 15 bases between them. The CDR3 spans 15 residues. Here the CDR3 reads CASRTQGTGTGELFF. In nucleotides, the CDR3 is TGTGCCAGCAGGACCCAGGGGACGGGCACCGGGGAGCTGTTTTTT.

V gene TRBV6-2 or TRBV6-3 combines with J gene TRBJ2-5; D might be TRBD1 or TRBD2, each matching 6 bases. The CDR3 length is 16 residues. Trimming cost V 0 bases and J 5 bases, with 16 bases left between them. CDR1 is MNHEY, CDR2 SVGEGT, per germline. CDR3 coding DNA: TGTGCCAGCAGTTACTCGACCGGGGGCCCGGGGGAGACCCAGTACTTC. Its protein is CASSYSTGGPGETQYF.

The chain carries TRBV7-3 and TRBJ2-1; 13 positions match TRBD2. The assigned J gene may be wrong: the sequence end matches TRBJ2-7 better. The CDR3 extends over 16 amino acids. From germline, CDR1 is SGHTA and CDR2 FQGTGA. This CDR3 reads CASSVGGLAGNNEQYF. CDR3 nucleotides: TGTGCCAGCAGCGTAGGGGGACTAGCGGGGAACAATGAGCAGTACTTC.

The CDR3 protein is CASSPGTSGRREQFF. DNA of the CDR3: TGTGCCAGCAGTCCCGGGACTAGCGGGAGGAGAGAGCAGTTCTTC. This chain connects TRBV6-5 to TRBJ2-1, with 15 bases aligning to TRBD2. The CDR3 loop spans 15 amino acids. J gave up 10 bases and V 5 bases, and 6 bases lay outside the gene matches. Germline assignment: CDR1 MNHEY and CDR2 SVGAGI.

The chain carries TRBV9 and TRBJ2-3, with a tentative D call TRBD1 (5 bases). Germline CDR1 reads SGDLS; CDR2 reads YYNGEE. The CDR3 consists of 13 residues. V shed 0 bases and J shed 8 bases, with 10 bases lying between them. As DNA, the CDR3 is TGTGCCAGCAGCGTAGTAACCCAGGGTACGCAGTATTTT. It translates to CASSVVTQGTQYF.

This clonotype was recorded a few times. The chain recombines TRBV28 with TRBJ2-4; D remains ambiguous. Per the germline V gene, CDR1 is MDHEN and CDR2 is SYDVKM. The V end lost 7 bases, the J end lost 1 base, and 14 bases lay between the germline ends. This CDR3 has 15 amino acids. This CDR3 reads CASKELEDAKNIQYF. The CDR3 bases are TGTGCCAGCAAAGAGCTTGAGGATGCCAAAAACATTCAGTACTTC.

The chain links TRBV11-1 to TRBJ2-2; D not resolved. The CDR3 sequence is 15 residues long. Germline lookup yields CDR1 SGHAT and CDR2 FQDESV (reference sequence). The V end lost 2 bases, the J end lost 0 bases, and 7 bases lay between the germline ends. DNA for the CDR3: TGTGCCAGCAGCTTAATTAGTACGAACACCGGGGAGCTGTTTTTT. It translates to CASSLISTNTGELFF.

This chain connects TRBV25-1 to TRBJ2-1; no clear D gene. This CDR3 is built from 16 residues. Per germline, CDR1 MGHDK and CDR2 SYGVNS. V lost 3 bases and J 1 base, leaving 13 bases between the germline ends. CDR3 loop: CASSEADPGSYNEQFF. The CDR3 DNA follows: TGTGCCAGCAGTGAGGCCGACCCCGGATCCTACAATGAGCAGTTCTTC.

This clonotype was found once. The chain links TRBV5-4 to TRBJ1-1; D is unclear. The ends were cut back, 0 bases at V and 1 base at J, with 13 bases in the middle. This CDR3 region has 16 residues. Germline-derived CDR1 and CDR2 are SGHNT and YYREEE (reference sequence). CDR3 residues: CASSLGFEGPNTEAFF. In DNA, the CDR3 is TGTGCCAGCAGCTTGGGGTTTGAGGGTCCGAACACTGAAGCTTTCTTT.

This clonotype was detected once. This rearrangement joins TRBV6-2 or TRBV6-3 to TRBJ2-4; the D gene is possibly TRBD1 (6 bases). The CDR3 is made up of 16 amino acids. V was clipped by 2 bases and J by 0 bases, with 11 bases between them. Per germline, CDR1 MNHEY and CDR2 SVGEGT. The CDR3 region has the DNA TGTGCCAGCAGTTACGGGGGCGGTCAAGCCAAAAACATTCAGTACTTC. Translating gives CASSYGGGQAKNIQYF.

Concerning this clonotype: A much more abundant neighbour one base away suggests this may be a read error. The chain joins TRBV28 to TRBJ2-7; TRBD1 matches 8 bases. The CDR3 sequence is 15 residues long. Germline trimming cut 2 bases from V and 7 bases from J; bases unmatched to any gene: 10. Germline V gives CDR1 MDHEN, CDR2 SYDVKM. The CDR3 nucleotides are TGTGCCAGCAGTTTACCCCCGCAGACAGGGGCGGAGCAGTACTTC. Translation: CASSLPPQTGAEQYF.